The present T cell receptor beta chain was sequenced within a study of T cell responses to AZD1222 COVID-19 vaccine. Trimming took off 2 bases at V and 2 bases at J, with 13 bases between the two ends. Germline V gene data show CDR1 as KGHSH and CDR2 as LQKENI. The CDR3 runs to 16 residues. Sequencing was performed with immunoSEQ multiplex PCR; in TCRdb, only in-frame clones are kept and a portion is missing. The sample has about 150,000 clones, 90% to 95% seen once. This clonotype originated in an adult who received the AZD1222 COVID-19 vaccine. The sequencing here drew on peripheral blood, taken 28 days after the second AZD1222 dose. J is TRBJ1-3 and V is TRBV18; unclear D gene. The CDR3 DNA reads as TGTGCCAGCTCACCATTGGGCAACCTACCTGGAAACACCATATATTTT. Translated: CASSPLGNLPGNTIYF.